This T cell receptor beta chain was documented in a study of cytotoxic CD8 clonotypes in ibrutinib-treated CLL. Looked up from germline, CDR1 is SGHAT and CDR2 is FQNNGV. The CDR3 spans 15 residues. Germline trimming cut 5 bases from V and 2 bases from J; bases unmatched to any gene: 8. Sequencing was performed with immunoSEQ multiplex PCR; in TCRdb, only in-frame clones are kept and a portion is missing. The sample holds around 60,000 clones, approximately 62% seen once. The sample was PBMCs, taken after 12 months of ibrutinib treatment. This TCR came from a human donor with chronic lymphocytic leukemia. The chain is built from TRBV11-2 and TRBJ2-5; 7 bases are a match to TRBD1. CDR3 in amino acids: CASSPDRVFQETQYF. The CDR3 coding sequence is TGTGCCAGCAGCCCTGACAGGGTTTTTCAAGAGACCCAGTACTTC.